The 25 T cell receptor beta chains in this list originate from one sample, sequenced in a study of Graves' ophthalmopathy and Graves' hyperthyroidism. Amplification of TCR beta CDR3 regions used RNA transcripts. First-round RT-PCR used HTBI primers; second-round multiplex PCR followed. TCRdb recomputed calls from the multiplex PCR reads with MiXCR, one row per CDR3 protein. The sample has approximately 700,000 distinct CDR3 sequences; about two fifths are singletons. Sequencing was carried out using peripheral blood. All receptors derive from an adult man with Graves' ophthalmopathy.

This clonotype came up many times. The V call is TRBV11-2, the J call TRBJ2-5; TRBD2 matches 7 bases. J lost 1 base, V lost 1 base, and 12 bases had no gene match. This CDR3 contains 18 residues. The germline gives CDR1 SGHAT, CDR2 FQNNGV. CDR3 nucleotide sequence: TGTGCCAGCAGCTTAGTACGCGAGTACCGGACTAGCCAAGAGACCCAGTACTTC. It specifies CASSLVREYRTSQETQYF.

This clonotype appeared many times. This chain uses TRBV9 with TRBJ2-5; weak D call: TRBD2 (7 bases). V was shortened by 3 bases and J by 3 bases, with 18 bases between the two germline ends. The CDR3 spans 16 residues. Germline CDR1 and CDR2: SGDLS and YYNGEE. The CDR3 reads CASSARDGGPEETQYF. The CDR3 DNA reads TGTGCCAGCAGCGCCCGAGACGGGGGGCCGGAAGAGACCCAGTACTTC.

This clonotype has at least ten counts. V is TRBV2 and J is TRBJ2-5; D is possibly TRBD1 or TRBD2 (5 bases each). Germline loops: CDR1 SNHLY, CDR2 FYNNEI. This CDR3 is built from 13 residues. Trimming left V 4 bases short and J 4 bases short, with 10 bases between. This chain's CDR3 is CASSVGVRETQYF. The CDR3 coding sequence is TGTGCCAGCAGTGTGGGGGTCCGAGAGACCCAGTACTTC.

This clonotype occurred a few times. The CDR3 DNA follows: TGTGCCAGCAGTAAAGACAGAACAACTAATGAAAAACTGTTTTTT. Translating it yields CASSKDRTTNEKLFF. The genes are TRBV2 and TRBJ1-4; tentative D call: TRBD1 (5 bases). Germline CDR1 and CDR2: SNHLY and FYNNEI. This CDR3 is 15 amino acids long. The germline V and J ends were trimmed by 5 bases and 0 bases, with 10 bases remaining between them. The full variable domain, its missing parts supplied by reference TRBV2 and TRBJ1-4, is EPEVTQTPSHQVTQMGQEVILRCVPISNHLYFYWYRQILGQKVEFLVSFYNNEISEKSEIFDDQFSVERPDGSNFTLKIRSTKLEDSAMYFCASSKDRTTNEKLFFGSGTQLSVL.

This clonotype was counted ten times or more. The chain is built from TRBV19 and TRBJ1-5, with D unclear. V was cut by 6 bases and J by 0 bases, with 12 bases left in between. CDR1 is LNHDA and CDR2 is SQIVND in the germline V gene (reference sequence). This CDR3 has 15 residues. CDR3 sequence reads: CASSRDISSNQPQHF. The DNA for the CDR3 is TGTGCCAGTAGCCGCGACATATCTAGCAATCAGCCCCAGCATTTT.

This clonotype has more than one count but fewer than ten. The chain uses TRBV20-1 and TRBJ2-2, with 10 bases aligning to TRBD2. The CDR3 is made up of 15 amino acids. V was clipped by 3 bases and J by 6 bases; unmatched bases: 7. Germline V lookup: CDR1 DFQATT, CDR2 SNEGSKA (reference sequence). CDR3 residues: CSASPSGREAGELFF. The DNA for the CDR3 is TGCAGTGCTAGCCCAAGCGGGAGGGAGGCCGGGGAGCTGTTTTTT.

This clonotype has at least ten counts. CDR3 residues: CASSYSKSGGYTF. The DNA of the CDR3 is TGTGCCAGCAGTTACTCTAAATCCGGAGGCTACACCTTC. This rearrangement joins TRBV6-6 to TRBJ1-2; D unresolved. V was clipped by 0 bases and J by 8 bases, with 10 bases between them. Germline lookup yields CDR1 MNHNY and CDR2 SVGAGI (reference sequence). The CDR3 spans 13 residues.

This clonotype has a handful of counts. V is TRBV9 and J is TRBJ2-5, with 12 bases identical to TRBD1. V shed 4 bases and J 5 bases; nucleotides not matched to a gene: 15. The CDR3 is 18 residues long. The V gene's germline CDR1 is SGDLS and CDR2 YYNGEE. CDR3 DNA: TGTGCCAGCAGCTCACTAATCCCGGGACAGGGGGCTGTGGAGACCCAGTACTTC. This encodes CASSSLIPGQGAVETQYF.

This clonotype was recorded a few times. The genes are TRBV7-9 and TRBJ2-7; 7 positions agree with TRBD1. Germline V gene sequence: CDR1 SEHNR, CDR2 FQNEAQ (reference sequence). This CDR3 region has 15 residues. With V trimmed by 4 bases and J by 3 bases, 9 bases remained unmatched. CDR3 amino acids: CASSSGWQGVYEQYF. The CDR3 bases are TGTGCCAGCAGCTCGGGGTGGCAGGGGGTCTACGAGCAGTACTTC.

There are a few counts of this clonotype. The chain couples TRBV2 to TRBJ2-7, with D maybe TRBD1 (5 bases). This CDR3 contains 14 residues. CDR1 SNHLY and CDR2 FYNNEI come from the germline V gene. The V gene lost 2 bases and the J gene lost 7 bases, with 15 bases spanning the gap. The CDR3 nucleotides are TGTGCCAGCAGTGAATTCAGGGTTCCAGGGGAGCAGTACTTC. Protein: CASSEFRVPGEQYF.

This clonotype was recorded once. The CDR3 here is CSRGVSEAFF. The CDR3 DNA sequence: TGCAGCAGGGGAGTGTCTGAAGCTTTCTTT. The chain employs TRBV29-1 and TRBJ1-1; D might be TRBD1 (5 bases). Germline V CDR1 and CDR2: SQVTM, ANQGSEA. This CDR3 comprises 10 residues. V lost 8 bases and J 6 bases, leaving 10 bases between the germline ends.

This clonotype showed up just a few times. V and J are TRBV4-3 and TRBJ2-7; the match to TRBD1 covers 7 bases. The CDR3 sequence is 15 residues long. With 6 bases clipped from V and 2 bases from J, the junction kept 10 bases outside the gene matches. Germline V gene sequence: CDR1 LGHNA, CDR2 YSLEER. This chain's CDR3 is CASRCIGTAAYEQYF. The CDR3 bases are TGCGCCAGCAGATGCATTGGGACAGCGGCCTACGAGCAGTACTTC.

A note on this clonotype: This could be a read error, since a much larger clone is one nucleotide away. The chain uses TRBV9 and TRBJ2-7, with D tentatively TRBD1 (6 bases). V was clipped by 2 bases and J by 3 bases, with 15 bases between them. CDR1 and CDR2 from the germline V gene are SGDLS and YYNGEE. This CDR3 region has 15 residues. CDR3 residues: CASSVSWGPYYEQYF. CDR3 bases: TGTGCCAGCAGCGTTAGTTGGGGGCCCTACTACGAGCAGTACTTC.

The chain recombines TRBV25-1 with TRBJ1-5; a weak D match, TRBD1 (5 bases). The last part of the DNA fits TRBJ2-3 better; the J call may be wrong. From germline, CDR1 is MGHDK and CDR2 SYGVNS. The CDR3 length is 16 residues. CDR3 region: CASSEYLERGNQSQYF. CDR3 in DNA: TGTGCCAGCAGTGAATATTTGGAAAGGGGCAATCAGTCCCAGTATTTT.

The chain is built from TRBV5-1 and TRBJ2-7; 7 nucleotides match TRBD1. V shed 3 bases and J 12 bases; nucleotides not matched to a gene: 12. Looked up from germline, CDR1 is SGHRS and CDR2 is YFSETQ. The CDR3 has 13 residues. CDR3 protein: CASSSGQRGVAYF. CDR3 sequence (DNA): TGCGCCAGCAGCTCGGGACAGAGGGGTGTCGCGTACTTC.

In its sample, this clonotype was seen once. CDR3 residues: CASSGLTGRDQPQYF. CDR3 in DNA: TGTGCCAGCAGTGGACTGACAGGGAGGGATCAGCCCCAGTACTTC. This rearrangement joins TRBV2 to TRBJ2-5; D could derive from TRBD1 or TRBD2 (7 bases each). Germline-derived CDR1 and CDR2 are SNHLY and FYNNEI. The CDR3 consists of 15 residues. Trimming cost V 4 bases and J 9 bases, with 21 bases left between them.

Ten or more counts support this clonotype. The CDR3 DNA reads TGTGCCAGCAGCGGTACAGGGGGCAGTGGTGAAAAACTGTTTTTT. Its protein product is CASSGTGGSGEKLFF. The chain uses TRBV5-6 and TRBJ1-4, with 9 bases aligning to TRBD1. J was trimmed by 7 bases and V by 4 bases; bases with no gene match: 8. The CDR3 runs 15 residues. The germline V gene encodes CDR1 SGHDT and CDR2 YYEEEE.

At least ten counts were recorded for this clonotype. V usage is TRBV2 and J usage is TRBJ1-4, with 7 bases matching TRBD1. The CDR3 consists of 17 residues. The germline V gene encodes CDR1 SNHLY and CDR2 FYNNEI. V trimming: 3 bases; J trimming: 6 bases; junction bases outside the gene matches: 13. CDR3 bases: TGTGCCAGCAGTGAGGCGGGGTTGACAGGGATGTATGAAAAACTGTTTTTT. The encoded protein is CASSEAGLTGMYEKLFF.

In regard to this clonotype: One end of the junction does not line up with germline, which may come from a read error. The V and J genes are TRBV7-9 and TRBJ2-5, with TRBD2 identical over 10 bases. The CDR3 runs to 16 residues. Germline V gives CDR1 SEHNR, CDR2 FQNEAQ (reference sequence). CDR3 nucleotide sequence: TGCGCCAGCAGCCCAGATGGAGCGGGAGGGCAAGAGACCCAGTACTTC. Protein sequence: CASSPDGAGGQETQYF.

This clonotype was seen a few times. The chain couples TRBV5-1 to TRBJ2-5; 10 nucleotides agree with TRBD1. The length of the CDR3 is 13 residues. The V and J ends lost 4 bases and 7 bases, in that order; junction bases with no gene match: 4. CDR1 is SGHRS and CDR2 is YFSETQ in the germline V gene. CDR3 region: CASSPRTGGTQYF. CDR3 nucleotides: TGCGCCAGCAGCCCAAGGACAGGGGGGACCCAGTACTTC. Filled out from reference TRBV5-1 and TRBJ2-5, the complete variable domain reads KAGVTQTPRYLIKTRGQQVTLSCSPISGHRSVSWYQQTPGQGLQFLFEYFSETQRNKGNFPGRFSGRQFSNSRSEMNVSTLELGDSALYLCASSPRTGGTQYFGPGTRLLVL.

This clonotype was detected ten times or more. The chain has TRBV2 and TRBJ1-2; D unresolved. V was clipped by 3 bases and J by 0 bases, with 8 bases between them. The germline CDR1 and CDR2 sequences are SNHLY and FYNNEI. The CDR3 length is 14 residues. The CDR3 here is CASSDSSANYGYTF. CDR3 DNA sequence: TGTGCCAGCAGTGATTCGTCAGCTAACTATGGCTACACCTTC.

This clonotype was observed many times. This chain connects TRBV7-8 to TRBJ2-2; D call uncertain. This CDR3 is 13 amino acids long. The germline gives CDR1 SGHVS, CDR2 FQNEAQ. Between the trimmed V and J ends, which lost 1 base and 7 bases, there was a span of 7 bases. The chain's CDR3 is CASSLVAGGELFF. CDR3 DNA: TGTGCCAGCAGCTTAGTAGCTGGCGGGGAGCTGTTTTTT. Together with reference TRBV7-8 and TRBJ2-2, the CDR3 gives the full variable domain: GAGVSQSPRYKVAKRGQDVALRCDPISGHVSLFWYQQALGQGPEFLTYFQNEAQLDKSGLPSDRFFAERPEGSVSTLKIQRTQQEDSAVYLCASSLVAGGELFFGEGSRLTVL.

Note on this clonotype: Without the conserved terminal phenylalanine or tryptophan, this CDR3 likely stems from a read error. The chain joins TRBV7-2 to TRBJ2-3; 9 nucleotides match TRBD1. Germline V gene data show CDR1 as SGHTA and CDR2 as FQGNSA. The CDR3 is 16 residues long. V lost 5 bases to trimming and J lost 3 bases; unmatched junction nucleotides: 9. The CDR3 DNA reads as TGTGCCAGCAGCCTGGCAGGACAGGGGCTTACAGATACGCAGTATTGT. Amino acid sequence: CASSLAGQGLTDTQYC.

The chain links TRBV25-1 to TRBJ1-1, with 12 nucleotides matching TRBD1. With V trimmed by 8 bases and J by 10 bases, 17 bases remained unmatched. This CDR3 contains 16 residues. Germline V gene lookup returns CDR1 MGHDK and CDR2 SYGVNS. The CDR3 region is CASSPPGQGAREGAFF. The DNA of the CDR3 is TGTGCCAGCTCACCACCGGGACAGGGGGCGAGGGAAGGAGCTTTCTTT.

This clonotype was seen more than once but under ten times. This chain uses TRBV7-3 with TRBJ2-5, with D perhaps matching TRBD2 (5 bases). CDR3 size: 14 residues. V dropped 1 base and J dropped 9 bases, with 15 bases sitting between them. Germline V gives CDR1 SGHTA, CDR2 FQGTGA. CDR3: CASSLRSGYQPQYF. In DNA form, the CDR3 reads TGTGCCAGCAGCTTAAGGTCGGGGTATCAGCCCCAGTACTTC. The whole variable domain, remainder taken from reference TRBV7-3 and TRBJ2-5, is GAGVSQTPSNKVTEKGKYVELRCDPISGHTALYWYRQSLGQGPEFLIYFQGTGAADDSGLPNDRFFAVRPEGSVSTLKIQRTERGDSAVYLCASSLRSGYQPQYFGPGTRLLVL.